The rows below give T cell receptor beta chains drawn from one sample of a study of T cells in Graves' hyperthyroidism and ophthalmopathy. TCRdb reprocessed the multiplex PCR reads via MiXCR and lists one record per CDR3 protein. The table shows some 500,000 distinct CDR3 sequences, with roughly a quarter occurring only once. The sequenced sample was blood. Every receptor here comes from a woman between 25 and 40 years old with Graves' ophthalmopathy. Both conserved end residues are part of each CDR3. D genes are given only for firm matches. Size is stated for part of the rows, as once, few or many counts, or as a class when the clone is expanded.

d_call: -; clone_size: few; j_call: TRBJ1-1; v_call: TRBV30; cdr3_aa: CAWSVKELGNTEAFF; cdr3_nt: TGTGCCTGGAGTGTAAAGGAGTTGGGAAACACTGAAGCTTTCTTT
d_call: -; clone_size: -; j_call: TRBJ1-3; v_call: TRBV18; cdr3_aa: CASSRQSGNTIYF; cdr3_nt: TGTGCCAGCTCACGGCAGTCTGGAAACACCATATATTTT
d_call: -; clone_size: many; j_call: TRBJ1-1; v_call: TRBV10-3; cdr3_aa: CAISVEGTEAFF; cdr3_nt: TGTGCCATCAGTGTAGAGGGGACTGAAGCTTTCTTT
d_call: TRBD1; clone_size: -; j_call: TRBJ2-7; v_call: TRBV28; cdr3_aa: CASRWDRGLYEQYF; cdr3_nt: TGTGCCAGCCGATGGGACAGGGGGCTATACGAGCAGTACTTC
d_call: -; clone_size: -; j_call: TRBJ2-7; v_call: TRBV6-1; cdr3_aa: CASHGGWEQYF; cdr3_nt: TGTGCCAGCCATGGGGGGTGGGAGCAGTACTTC
d_call: TRBD1; clone_size: -; j_call: TRBJ2-3; v_call: TRBV5-1; cdr3_aa: CASSSTGEDTQYF; cdr3_nt: TGCGCCAGCAGCTCCACAGGGGAAGATACGCAGTATTTT
d_call: -; clone_size: few; j_call: TRBJ2-7; v_call: TRBV28; cdr3_aa: CASIPSFGGIYSYEQYF; cdr3_nt: TGTGCCAGCATTCCTTCTTTCGGAGGGATTTACTCCTACGAGCAGTACTTC
d_call: -; clone_size: many; j_call: TRBJ2-7; v_call: TRBV28; cdr3_aa: CASSFYLDPTYEQYF; cdr3_nt: TGTGCCAGCAGTTTCTACCTGGACCCAACCTACGAGCAGTACTTC
d_call: -; clone_size: few; j_call: TRBJ2-5; v_call: TRBV10-3; cdr3_aa: CAISESRDFLETQYF; cdr3_nt: TGTGCCATCAGTGAGTCCCGGGACTTCCTGGAGACCCAGTACTTC
d_call: TRBD2; clone_size: once; j_call: TRBJ2-5; v_call: TRBV12-3/TRBV12-4; cdr3_aa: CASRRGRETQYF; cdr3_nt: TGTGCCAGCAGGCGGGGGAGAGAGACCCAGTACTTC
d_call: -; clone_size: many; j_call: TRBJ1-5; v_call: TRBV20-1; cdr3_aa: CSAARVGSNQPQHF; cdr3_nt: TGCAGTGCTGCCAGGGTGGGCAGCAATCAGCCCCAGCATTTT
d_call: TRBD1; clone_size: -; j_call: TRBJ1-1; v_call: TRBV18; cdr3_aa: CASSPNGQGDTEAFF; cdr3_nt: TGTGCCAGCTCACCGAACGGACAGGGGGACACTGAAGCTTTCTTT
d_call: -; clone_size: many; j_call: TRBJ2-5; v_call: TRBV6-2/TRBV6-3; cdr3_aa: CASSCAFDQYF; cdr3_nt: TGTGCCAGCAGTTGCGCCTTCGACCAGTACTTC
d_call: TRBD1; clone_size: -; j_call: TRBJ2-7; v_call: TRBV10-3; cdr3_aa: CAISESAQGTHEQYF; cdr3_nt: TGTGCCATCAGTGAGTCGGCACAGGGGACCCACGAGCAGTACTTC
d_call: -; clone_size: many; j_call: TRBJ2-3; v_call: TRBV6-4; cdr3_aa: CASSEGDTDTQYF; cdr3_nt: TGTGCCAGCAGTGAGGGGGACACAGATACGCAGTATTTT
d_call: TRBD2; clone_size: many; j_call: TRBJ2-2; v_call: TRBV5-1; cdr3_aa: CASSFPSGGPNTGELFF; cdr3_nt: TGCGCCAGCAGCTTTCCTAGCGGGGGGCCAAACACCGGGGAGCTGTTTTTT
d_call: -; clone_size: many; j_call: TRBJ1-2; v_call: TRBV7-2; cdr3_aa: CASSLEEGYYGYTF; cdr3_nt: TGTGCCAGCAGCTTAGAGGAGGGGTACTATGGCTACACCTTC
d_call: TRBD1; clone_size: -; j_call: TRBJ2-5; v_call: TRBV6-1; cdr3_aa: CASRTGTASETQYF; cdr3_nt: TGTGCCAGCAGGACCGGGACAGCTAGCGAGACCCAGTACTTC
d_call: -; clone_size: many; j_call: TRBJ2-2; v_call: TRBV12-3/TRBV12-4; cdr3_aa: CASSYRDRAGELFF; cdr3_nt: TGTGCCAGCAGTTACAGGGATAGGGCCGGGGAGCTGTTTTTT
d_call: TRBD1; clone_size: many; j_call: TRBJ1-5; v_call: TRBV2; cdr3_aa: CASRGIRDRDQPQHF; cdr3_nt: TGTGCCAGCAGGGGGATAAGGGACAGGGATCAGCCCCAGCATTTT
d_call: -; clone_size: -; j_call: TRBJ2-5; v_call: TRBV5-4; cdr3_aa: CASSFPKQGRAETQYF; cdr3_nt: TGTGCCAGCAGCTTCCCCAAACAGGGAAGGGCAGAGACCCAGTACTTC
d_call: -; clone_size: many; j_call: TRBJ2-7; v_call: TRBV11-2; cdr3_aa: CASSLVHNTYEQYF; cdr3_nt: TGTGCCAGCAGCTTAGTGCACAATACCTACGAGCAGTACTTC
d_call: -; clone_size: many; j_call: TRBJ1-2; v_call: TRBV20-1; cdr3_aa: CSASGGRGGNYGYTF; cdr3_nt: TGCAGTGCTAGCGGGGGTCGGGGAGGCAACTATGGCTACACCTTC
d_call: TRBD1; clone_size: once; j_call: TRBJ1-1; v_call: TRBV28; cdr3_aa: CASSDWTGWGETEAFF; cdr3_nt: TGTGCCAGCAGTGACTGGACAGGGTGGGGTGAAACTGAAGCTTTCTTT
d_call: TRBD1; clone_size: many; j_call: TRBJ2-7; v_call: TRBV7-4; cdr3_aa: CASSTRQGGQHEQYF; cdr3_nt: TGTGCCAGCAGCACCCGACAGGGGGGACAACACGAGCAGTACTTC
d_call: TRBD1; clone_size: few; j_call: TRBJ2-5; v_call: TRBV10-1; cdr3_aa: CASSEGTGMKTQYF; cdr3_nt: TGCGCCAGCAGTGAAGGGACAGGGATGAAGACCCAGTACTTC